This T cell receptor beta chain derives from a study of identical twins. Study-wide results and limits: Analyses of zero insertions could, in part, be confounded by invariant MAIT and iNKT cells. Models, which agreed with sharing between unrelated individuals, nonetheless underestimated the out-of-frame TCR alpha sharing seen in monozygotic twins. Out-of-frame alpha sequences common to twins exhibited a surplus of low generation probability.

TCRdb re-derived calls from the 5' RACE reads in MiXCR, one entry per CDR3 protein. The sample holds 350,000 to 400,000 distinct CDR3 sequences; 7% to 9.5% are singletons and the top ten take more than 8%. This clonotype was detected many times. The target antigen is unknown. The sample comprised naive T cells sorted from blood. The sequence came from a woman aged 50 to 65 in good health.

The CDR3 sequence: CASSSQGSDTQYF. Written as DNA, the CDR3 is TGCGCCAGCAGCTCACAGGGGTCAGATACGCAGTATTTT. The J gene is TRBJ2-3, the V gene TRBV5-1, with TRBD1 identical over 7 bases. The ends lost 3 bases at V and 4 bases at J; junction bases unmatched: 2. Germline V CDR1 and CDR2: SGHRS, YFSETQ. CDR3 length equals 13 residues.